This T cell receptor (beta chain) is drawn from a study of siplizumab effects on memory and regulatory T cells (dated 2019 in TCRdb). The study in broad terms: The study looked at the effect of siplizumab, an anti-CD2 antibody, on alloreactive T-cell subsets in allogeneic mixed lymphocyte reactions made from human PBMCs. Paper-wide results and their limitations: Compared with memory T cells, unstimulated naive T cells appeared more diverse, and naive cells seemed to make a substantial contribution to the alloresponse. The suppressive function of proliferating Tregs from siplizumab cultures was not functionally confirmed. In reactions with siplizumab, an average of approximately 69% of mappable alloreactive CD4+ clones were Treg-derived, compared with roughly 26% in control reactions. Siplizumab significantly reduced the cumulative frequency of alloreactive sequences traceable to unstimulated CD4+ memory T cells. Because sequences below about 10^-5 frequency were poorly captured, only a minor fraction of alloreactive clones could be mapped to unstimulated subsets. A naive or memory phenotype could not be assigned to roughly 80-97% of proliferating CD4+ or CD8+ clones.

To note about this clone: Its specific antigen is unknown. Base qualities are not provided; no much larger clone lies one nucleotide away.

Sorted unstimulated T cells and proliferating T cells recovered from mixed lymphocyte reactions were subjected to TCRbeta CDR3 sequencing. Fresh whole blood from ten HLA-typed healthy donors served as the source for isolating PBMCs. Libraries came from the immunoSEQ multiplex PCR assay. Roughly 10^5 TCR templates per sample were assayed on the deep sequencing platform. Genomic DNA extracted from sorted T cells was used for TCRbeta CDR3 sequencing. In the authors' own workflow: The R programming language was used for clonal analysis of TCRbeta CDR3 data. Comparing unstimulated samples against CFSE-low samples taken after the reaction was how alloreactive CD4+ and CD8+ clones were defined. Regulatory or non-regulatory origin was assigned to alloreactive CD4+ clones by matching of sequences to sorted unstimulated Treg and non-Treg repertoires. The immuneACCESS repertoire file appears here via TCRdb, limited to in-frame rearrangements. These files lack a portion of the clones; in checked studies, under half of the deficit traces to unresolved V genes, and the cause of the others is not known. That table is the source of V, J and clone size, and D and trimming were worked out from the DNA. This sample lists 97,000 or so clones; 92% were detected once. The ten largest clones represent more than 0.95% of the sample.

V is pared back by 4 bases and J by 0 bases, with 13 bases lying between the germline termini. Measured from the cysteine to the phenylalanine, the CDR3 is 16 residues long. Of all the DNA, just the CDR3 is kept, 48 bases in frame from base 1. In the germline V gene (reference sequence), CDR1 corresponds to LNHDA and CDR2 to SQIVND. The source of this sequence is a human donor in good health. Sample: CD4+ T cells sorted from blood. This chain is built from TRBV19 and TRBJ2-1, and perhaps TRBD2 as D gene, on 5 matching bases. This receptor has the CDR3 CASSNGERLSYNEQFF. The DNA sequence is TGTGCCAGTAGTAACGGGGAGCGTCTCTCCTACAATGAGCAGTTCTTC. The entire variable domain, with the stretches around the CDR3 drawn from the reference TRBV19 and TRBJ2-1 proteins, is DGGITQSPKYLFRKEGQNVTLSCEQNLNHDAMYWYRQDPGQGLRLIYYSQIVNDFQKGDIAEGYSVSREKKESFPLTVTSAQKNPTAFYLCASSNGERLSYNEQFFGPGTRLTVL.